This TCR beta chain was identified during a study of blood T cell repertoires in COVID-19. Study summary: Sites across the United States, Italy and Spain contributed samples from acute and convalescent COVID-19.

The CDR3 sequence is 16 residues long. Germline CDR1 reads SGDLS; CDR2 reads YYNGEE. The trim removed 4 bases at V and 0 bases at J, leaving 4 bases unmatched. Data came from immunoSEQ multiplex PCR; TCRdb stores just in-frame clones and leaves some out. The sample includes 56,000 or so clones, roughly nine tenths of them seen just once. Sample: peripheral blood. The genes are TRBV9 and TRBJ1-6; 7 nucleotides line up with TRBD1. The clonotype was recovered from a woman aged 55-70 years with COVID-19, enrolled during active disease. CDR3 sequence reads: CASSPGGSSYNSPLHF. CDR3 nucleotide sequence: TGTGCCAGCAGCCCAGGGGGGAGCTCCTATAATTCACCCCTCCACTTT.